This T cell receptor beta chain was captured in a study of shared clonotypes between healthy human individuals. For the study at large: The composition of the donors was a couple of women and three men aged 18 to 49. Study-level findings and limits: Sampling covered blood only; tissue repertoires likely differ. The four-donor shared clonotypes exceeded non-shared clonotypes in generation probability, with non-shared ones scoring lower.

Germline CDR1 and CDR2: LNHNV and YYDKDF (reference sequence). V trimming: 2 bases; J trimming: 6 bases; junction bases outside the gene matches: 2. The length of the CDR3 is 14 residues. This clone was picked up one time. Antigen unknown. Sequencing used immunoSEQ multiplex PCR; TCRdb keeps in-frame clones, though not all of them. Found here are about 2.2 million clones, roughly 95% of them singletons; the top ten hold about 1.6%. CD45RO-negative, CCR7-selected cells formed the naive CD8 fraction, which excluded terminally differentiated effector memory CD45RA+ cells. The genes are TRBV15 and TRBJ1-3, with TRBD1 matching over 9 bases. The sequencing input was naive CD8+ T cells from PBMCs. The sequence was obtained from a man aged 18 to 35 in good health. Some clones in this sample may be carry-over from other donors' samples. CDR3 residues: CATSRRQGENTIYF. The CDR3 DNA reads TGTGCCACCAGCAGAAGACAGGGGGAAAACACCATATATTTT.